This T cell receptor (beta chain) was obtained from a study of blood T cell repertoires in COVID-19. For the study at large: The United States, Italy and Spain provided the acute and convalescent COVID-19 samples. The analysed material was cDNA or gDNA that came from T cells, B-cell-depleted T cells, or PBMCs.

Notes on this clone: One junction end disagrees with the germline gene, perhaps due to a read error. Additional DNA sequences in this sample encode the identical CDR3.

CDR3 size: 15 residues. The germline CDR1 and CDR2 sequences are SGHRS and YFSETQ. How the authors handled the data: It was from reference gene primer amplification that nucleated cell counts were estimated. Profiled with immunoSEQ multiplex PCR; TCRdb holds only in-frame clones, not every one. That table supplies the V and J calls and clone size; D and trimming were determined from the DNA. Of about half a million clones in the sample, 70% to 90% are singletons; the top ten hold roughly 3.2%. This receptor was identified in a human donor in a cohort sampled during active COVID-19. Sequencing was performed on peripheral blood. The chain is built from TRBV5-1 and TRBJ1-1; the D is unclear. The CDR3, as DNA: TGTGCCAGCAGCTTGGGTTCGACGGAGACCACTGAAGCTTTCTTT. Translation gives CASSLGSTETTEAFF.